The next 9 T cell receptor beta chains were all read from a single sample in a study of response to subunit inactivated influenza vaccine. MiXCR, run by TCRdb on the RT-PCR reads, gives a single entry per CDR3 protein. The table has roughly 630,000 distinct CDR3 sequences, 11% to 15% seen once. The sequencing used PBMCs from blood, collected 14 to 15 days before vaccination. The origin of the receptors is a man aged 50 to 60 who received an inactivated influenza vaccine.

This rearrangement joins TRBV3-1 to TRBJ1-1; TRBD1 aligns across 9 bases. CDR1 and CDR2 (germline): LGHDT, YNNKEL (reference sequence). The CDR3 has 15 residues. With 4 bases clipped from V and 4 bases from J, the junction kept 7 bases outside the gene matches. This CDR3 reads CASSPSATGGTEAFF. The CDR3 nucleotides are TGTGCCAGCAGCCCATCCGCGACAGGGGGCACTGAAGCTTTCTTT.

The J gene is TRBJ2-1, the V gene TRBV6-2 or TRBV6-3; D uncertain. The CDR3 loop spans 16 amino acids. V was pared by 2 bases and J by 0 bases, with 11 bases between. The germline CDR1 and CDR2 sequences are MNHEY and SVGEGT. CDR3 protein: CASSYGSPSSYNEQFF. The CDR3 DNA follows: TGTGCCAGCAGTTACGGCAGTCCGAGCTCCTACAATGAGCAGTTCTTC.

This rearrangement joins TRBV2 to TRBJ2-2; 9 bases align to TRBD1. V dropped 6 bases and J dropped 5; count of bases not matched to a gene: 10. This CDR3 contains 16 residues. Germline V lookup: CDR1 SNHLY, CDR2 FYNNEI. CDR3 nucleotides: TGTGCCAGCAGGAAACCGGGACAGGGTGTAACCGGGGAGCTGTTTTTT. Amino acid sequence: CASRKPGQGVTGELFF.

There are a few counts of this clonotype. The chain has TRBV20-1 and TRBJ2-3; D might be TRBD1 or TRBD2, each matching 6 bases. Germline CDR1 reads DFQATT; CDR2 reads SNEGSKA (reference sequence). The CDR3 sequence is 15 residues long. V lost 0 bases and J 2 bases, leaving 12 bases between the germline ends. The CDR3 nucleotides read TGCAGTGCTAGAGATCCGCGGGGACACACAGATACGCAGTATTTT. Translating gives CSARDPRGHTDTQYF.

This clonotype was found a few times. The chain recombines TRBV5-1 with TRBJ2-7, with D perhaps assigned TRBD1 or TRBD2 (5 bases each). Trimming took off 5 bases at V and 4 bases at J, with 19 bases between the two ends. Germline V lookup: CDR1 SGHRS, CDR2 YFSETQ. CDR3 length equals 15 residues. The CDR3 DNA sequence: TGCGCCAGCAGTCTGGTCGGGACCAGAGGATACGAGCAGTACTTC. Residues: CASSLVGTRGYEQYF.

V is TRBV27 and J is TRBJ2-7; a possible D gene is TRBD2 (6 bases). Trimming shortened V by 8 bases and J by 6 bases, and 17 bases separated the two germline ends. CDR3 length equals 13 residues. The germline V gene has CDR1 MNHEY and CDR2 SMNVEV (reference sequence). The CDR3 coding sequence is TGTGCCAGCCGCCGATCGGGGGTGGGCGAGCAGTACTTC. Translation gives CASRRSGVGEQYF.

A few counts support this clonotype. This sequence joins TRBV6-1 and TRBJ1-1, with unresolved D. Germline values: CDR1 MNHNS, CDR2 SASEGT. This CDR3 has 13 residues. V was shortened by 1 base and J by 1 base, with 4 bases between the two germline ends. CDR3 sequence reads: CASSEVENTEAFF. The CDR3 nucleotides are TGTGCCAGCAGTGAAGTCGAGAACACTGAAGCTTTCTTT.

The chain links TRBV29-1 to TRBJ2-7; 11 nucleotides match TRBD2. The CDR3 totals 13 residues. Trimming at V came to 6 bases and at J to 5 bases, leaving 6 bases not matched to a gene. Per germline, CDR1 SQVTM and CDR2 ANQGSEA. The DNA of the CDR3 is TGCAGCGTCAAACTAGCGGGAGTCCACGAGCAGTACTTC. This codes for CSVKLAGVHEQYF.

This clonotype came up a few times. The chain couples TRBV6-2 or TRBV6-3 to TRBJ2-1; 12 bases map to TRBD2. Per the germline V gene, CDR1 is MNHEY and CDR2 is SVGEGT. The CDR3 sequence is 16 residues long. J was trimmed by 0 bases and V by 6 bases; bases with no gene match: 3. The CDR3 loop reads CASRKTSGSSYNEQFF. The CDR3 DNA reads as TGTGCCAGCAGGAAGACTAGCGGGAGCTCCTACAATGAGCAGTTCTTC.